This T cell receptor beta chain is drawn from a study of blood T cell repertoires in COVID-19. The CDR3 length is 15 residues. V dropped 4 bases and J dropped 1; count of bases not matched to a gene: 7. CDR1 and CDR2 from the germline V gene are SGHTS and YDEGEE. Profiled with immunoSEQ multiplex PCR; TCRdb holds only in-frame clones, not every one. In the table there are 300,000 to 400,000 clones, approximately 90% of which are singletons. The chain is built from TRBV5-8 and TRBJ2-7; 8 positions match TRBD1. Sequencing used peripheral blood. The receptor's source is a woman aged 18-35 years who had recovered from COVID-19. As DNA, the CDR3 is TGTGCCAGCAGCGACGACAGGGGACGATCCTACGAGCAGTACGTC. Translating gives CASSDDRGRSYEQYV.